This TCR beta chain was observed in a study of spatial heterogeneity in lung cancer. Noted time point: sample taken at primary tumor resection. The CDR3 is 13 amino acids. The germline V gene encodes CDR1 SQVTM and CDR2 ANQGSEA. V gave up 4 bases and J gave up 8 bases, with 17 bases separating them. Study-wide points: Higher tumor mutation counts went along with higher counts of expanded intratumoral alpha and beta TCRs. Estimation of coverage gave values of roughly 6.9% for alpha and 13% to 15% for beta chains in tumor T cells.

Every cDNA TCR molecule received its own unique molecular identifier. TCRdb reanalysed the 5' RACE reads using MiXCR and keeps one entry per CDR3 protein. The profile shows about 11,000 distinct CDR3 sequences, roughly 5% of them singletons. This clonotype was counted at least ten times. As yet, its antigen is unknown. This beta chain represents an off-target read in a library built for alpha chains; its size is of limited meaning. V gene TRBV29-1 combines with J gene TRBJ1-2, with D maybe TRBD1 (6 bases). This sequence was found in a male donor with early-stage non-small cell lung cancer. The sample in question was lung tumor tissue, obtained at surgery. The CDR3 protein is CSVGGGTTRGYTF. CDR3 nucleotide sequence: TGCAGCGTTGGAGGGGGTACTACTAGGGGCTACACCTTC.